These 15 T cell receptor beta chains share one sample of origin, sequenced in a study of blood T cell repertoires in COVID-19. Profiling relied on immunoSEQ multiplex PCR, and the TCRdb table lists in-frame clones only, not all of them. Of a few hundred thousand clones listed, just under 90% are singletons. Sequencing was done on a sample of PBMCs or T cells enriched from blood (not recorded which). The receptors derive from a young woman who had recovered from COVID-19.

The chain's CDR3 is CASTSTPDDQDQPQHF. In nucleotides, the CDR3 is TGCGCCAGCACTAGCACTCCGGACGACCAGGATCAGCCCCAGCATTTT. V gene TRBV5-1 combines with J gene TRBJ1-5; no firm D call. The CDR3 totals 16 residues. Germline V lookup: CDR1 SGHRS, CDR2 YFSETQ. V lost 6 bases, J lost 5 bases, and 21 bases lay in between.

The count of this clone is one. CDR3 region: CATQRENTDTQYF. CDR3 in DNA: TGTGCCACCCAGCGGGAGAACACAGATACGCAGTATTTT. This chain uses TRBV2 with TRBJ2-3, with 8 bases lining up with TRBD2. The CDR3 has 13 amino acids. Germline assignment: CDR1 SNHLY and CDR2 FYNNEI. Germline trimming cut 10 bases from V and 2 bases from J; bases unmatched to any gene: 5.

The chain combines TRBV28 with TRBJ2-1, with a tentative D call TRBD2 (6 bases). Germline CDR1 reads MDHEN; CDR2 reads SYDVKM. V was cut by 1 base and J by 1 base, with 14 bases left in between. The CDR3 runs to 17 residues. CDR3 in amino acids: CASSLSLASPSYNEQFF. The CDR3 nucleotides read TGTGCCAGCAGTTTATCCCTAGCGAGTCCTTCCTACAATGAGCAGTTCTTC.

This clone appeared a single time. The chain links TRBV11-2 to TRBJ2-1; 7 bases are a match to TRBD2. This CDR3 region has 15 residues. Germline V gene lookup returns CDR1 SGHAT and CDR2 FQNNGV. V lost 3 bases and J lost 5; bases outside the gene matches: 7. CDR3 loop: CASSFGLAVNNEQFF. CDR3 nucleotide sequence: TGTGCCAGCAGCTTTGGTCTAGCGGTAAACAATGAGCAGTTCTTC.

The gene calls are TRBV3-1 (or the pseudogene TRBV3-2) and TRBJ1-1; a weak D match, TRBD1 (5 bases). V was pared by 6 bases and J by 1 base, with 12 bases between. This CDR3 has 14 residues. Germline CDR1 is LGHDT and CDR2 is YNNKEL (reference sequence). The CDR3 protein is CASSDMGGNTEAFF. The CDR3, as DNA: TGTGCCAGCAGTGACATGGGGGGGAACACTGAAGCTTTCTTT.

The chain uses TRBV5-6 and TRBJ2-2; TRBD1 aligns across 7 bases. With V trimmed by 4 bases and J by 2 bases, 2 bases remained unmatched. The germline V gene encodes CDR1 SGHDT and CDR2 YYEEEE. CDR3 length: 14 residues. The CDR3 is CASSPGGNTGELFF. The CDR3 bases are TGTGCCAGCAGCCCAGGGGGAAACACCGGGGAGCTGTTTTTT.

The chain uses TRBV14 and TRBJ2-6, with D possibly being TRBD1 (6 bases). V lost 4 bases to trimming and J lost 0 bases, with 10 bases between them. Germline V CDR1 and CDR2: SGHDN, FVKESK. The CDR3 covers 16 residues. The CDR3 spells CASSLGHHSGANVLTF. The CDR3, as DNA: TGTGCCAGCAGCCTGGGACACCACTCTGGGGCCAACGTCCTGACTTTC.

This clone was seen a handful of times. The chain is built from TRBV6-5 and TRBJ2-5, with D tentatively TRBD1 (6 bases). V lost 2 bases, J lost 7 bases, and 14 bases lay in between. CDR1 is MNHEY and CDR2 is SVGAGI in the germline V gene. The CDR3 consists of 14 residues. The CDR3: CASSYLTGSGTQYF. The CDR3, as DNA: TGTGCCAGCAGTTACCTAACAGGGTCTGGGACCCAGTACTTC.

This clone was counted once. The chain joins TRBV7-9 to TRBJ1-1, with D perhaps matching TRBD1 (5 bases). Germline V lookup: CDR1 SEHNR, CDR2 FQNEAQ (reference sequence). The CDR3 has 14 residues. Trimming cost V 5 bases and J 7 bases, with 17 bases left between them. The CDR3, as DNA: TGTGCCAGCAGCCTGCAAGGGACTCCCGATGAAGCTTTCTTT. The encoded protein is CASSLQGTPDEAFF.

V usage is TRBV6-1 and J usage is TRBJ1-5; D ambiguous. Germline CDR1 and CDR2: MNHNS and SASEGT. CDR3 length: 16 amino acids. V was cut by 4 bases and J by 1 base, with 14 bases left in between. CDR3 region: CASSGKGPSSNQPQHF. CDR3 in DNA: TGTGCCAGCAGTGGAAAAGGGCCTAGCAGCAATCAGCCCCAGCATTTT.

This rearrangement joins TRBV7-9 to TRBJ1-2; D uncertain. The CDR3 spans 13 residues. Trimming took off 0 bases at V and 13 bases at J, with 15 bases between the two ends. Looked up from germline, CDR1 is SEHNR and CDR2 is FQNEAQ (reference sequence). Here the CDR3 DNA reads TGTGCCAGCAGCTTAGCGCACACGCCGGAGAGCACCTTC. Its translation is CASSLAHTPESTF.

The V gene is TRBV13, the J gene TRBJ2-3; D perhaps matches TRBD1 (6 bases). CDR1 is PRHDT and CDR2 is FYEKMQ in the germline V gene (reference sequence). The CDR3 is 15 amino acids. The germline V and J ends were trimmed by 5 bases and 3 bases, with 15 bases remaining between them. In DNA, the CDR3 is TGTGCCAGCAGCGGGGGCAGGAGTAGGACAGATACGCAGTATTTT. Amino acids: CASSGGRSRTDTQYF.

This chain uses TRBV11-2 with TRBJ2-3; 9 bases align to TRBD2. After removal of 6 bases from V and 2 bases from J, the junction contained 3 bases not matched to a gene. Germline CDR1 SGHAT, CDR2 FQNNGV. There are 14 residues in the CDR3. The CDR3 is CASSTSGHTDTQYF. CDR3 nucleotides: TGTGCCAGCAGTACTAGCGGGCACACAGATACGCAGTATTTT.

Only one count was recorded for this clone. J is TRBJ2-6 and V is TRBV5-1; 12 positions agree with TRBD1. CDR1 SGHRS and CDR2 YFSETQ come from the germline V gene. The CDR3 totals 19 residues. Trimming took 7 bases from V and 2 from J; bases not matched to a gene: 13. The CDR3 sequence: CASYKRTGTGGAGANVLTF. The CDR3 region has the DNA TGCGCCAGCTATAAACGGACTGGGACAGGGGGCGCTGGGGCCAACGTCCTGACTTTC.

CDR3 coding DNA: TGTGCCAGCACCTCTGAGGGGACAGGGGGCGGCTACACCTTC. This encodes CASTSEGTGGGYTF. This chain uses TRBV2 with TRBJ1-2, with 12 bases aligning to TRBD1. The CDR3 runs to 14 residues. CDR1 is SNHLY, CDR2 FYNNEI, per germline. V gave up 7 bases and J gave up 8 bases; unmatched junction bases: 8.